These T cell receptor beta chains were read from a single sample in a study of cytomegalovirus exposure and HLA in healthy donors. Using immunoSEQ multiplex PCR, the repertoire was profiled, and TCRdb retains in-frame clones only, with some absent. The sample includes 82,000 or so clones, about a tenth seen only once; the top ten take around 24%. The sample was PBMCs. The receptors derive from a man aged 55 to 70 in good health and CMV-seropositive. Each CDR3 is given with its conserved first and last residue. The order of the fields is J gene, V gene, D gene, clone size, CDR3 DNA, CDR3 protein. The D gene is left open where the match is weak. Only part of the rows carry a size: once, few, many, or a class if the clone is expanded.

TRBJ2-3	TRBV5-1	TRBD2	-	TGCGCCAGCAGCCGATCGGGGCCAGCGGGGTACACAGATACGCAGTATTTT	CASSRSGPAGYTDTQYF
TRBJ2-3	TRBV2	TRBD1	-	TGTGCCAGCAGTGAGGTCGGGACAGGAACGCAGTATTTT	CASSEVGTGTQYF
TRBJ2-1	TRBV5-1	TRBD2	-	TGCGCCAGCAACCCGGGACTAGCGCTTTACAATGAGCAGTTCTTC	CASNPGLALYNEQFF
TRBJ2-2	TRBV6-5	-	-	TGTGCCAGCAGTTACCCTGGGGGGGCAGCCGGGGAGCTGTTTTTT	CASSYPGGAAGELFF
TRBJ1-5	TRBV19	-	-	TGTGCCTCCTCCCGTGCTGGACACACTAATAGCAATCAGCCCCAGCATTTT	CASSRAGHTNSNQPQHF
TRBJ1-5	TRBV5-1	-	few	TGCGCCAGCAGTTTAGAAAACAGGGCCGGGCCCCAGCATTTT	CASSLENRAGPQHF
TRBJ2-3	TRBV6-4	-	few	TGTGCCAGCAAGGAACAGTTCGACACAGATACGCAGTATTTT	CASKEQFDTDTQYF
TRBJ2-7	TRBV5-4	TRBD2	few	TGTGCCAGCAGCTCGGGACTAGCGGGCCCCTACGAGCAGTACTTC	CASSSGLAGPYEQYF
TRBJ1-1	TRBV27	TRBD1	few	TGTGCCAGCAGTCTTACAGGGGCAGTCGTCGTGGACACTGAAGCTTTCTTT	CASSLTGAVVVDTEAFF
TRBJ2-3	TRBV7-3	-	few	TGTGCCAGCAGCTTAGGTGGCAGGGGTACAGATACGCAGTATTTT	CASSLGGRGTDTQYF
TRBJ1-1	TRBV7-2	TRBD1	-	TGTGCCAGCAGCCGACAGGGGGCGAACACTGAAGCTTTCTTT	CASSRQGANTEAFF
TRBJ1-2	TRBV11-2	TRBD1	-	TGTGCCAGCAGCTTTGGGACAGGACACTATGGCTACACCTTC	CASSFGTGHYGYTF
TRBJ1-3	TRBV30	-	-	TGTGCCTGGAGTAGTGGCGGAGGAAACACCATATATTTT	CAWSSGGGNTIYF
TRBJ1-5	TRBV6-5	TRBD1	few	TGTGCCAGCAGTTACTTGCCACAGGGGGTCCAGCCCCAGCATTTT	CASSYLPQGVQPQHF
TRBJ1-4	TRBV5-1	TRBD1	-	TGCGCCAGCAGCTGGGGAATGACAGGGGCAACTAATGAAAAACTGTTTTTT	CASSWGMTGATNEKLFF
TRBJ1-2	TRBV18	TRBD1	few	TGTGCCAGCTCATCGGACAGGGCCCCTTATGGCTACACCTTC	CASSSDRAPYGYTF
TRBJ2-1	TRBV5-1	-	-	TGCGCCAGCAGCGGTACCGGGAGCCCCCCCTACAATGAGCAGTTCTTC	CASSGTGSPPYNEQFF
TRBJ2-6	TRBV5-8	-	-	TGTGCCAGCAGCGGTCCACGCGCCGGGGCCAACGTCCTGACTTTC	CASSGPRAGANVLTF
TRBJ2-2	TRBV28	-	few	TGTGCCAGCAGTTGGCTCACCCTGAACACCGGGGAGCTGTTTTTT	CASSWLTLNTGELFF
TRBJ1-4	TRBV6-5	-	-	TGTGCCAGCAGCCAGACTGCAACTAATGAAAAACTGTTTTTT	CASSQTATNEKLFF
TRBJ1-2	TRBV9	-	few	TGTGCCAGCAGCGTAGAGCGGGGATCTAACTATGGCTACACCTTC	CASSVERGSNYGYTF
TRBJ2-5	TRBV10-3	-	-	TGTGCCATCAGTGACCGGGGGCAAGAGACCCAGTACTTC	CAISDRGQETQYF
TRBJ1-6	TRBV5-1	-	-	TGCGCCAGCAGCTCCCTGGGCCGGTCGAGCTCCTATAATTCACCCCTCCACTTT	CASSSLGRSSSYNSPLHF
TRBJ2-2	TRBV6-1	-	-	TGTGCCACCCATCCCAGATCAACCGGGGAGCTGTTTTTT	CATHPRSTGELFF
TRBJ2-5	TRBV7-9	-	few	TGTGCCAGCAGCTTAATCGGGGGGCCCTTTCAAGAGACCCAGTACTTC	CASSLIGGPFQETQYF
TRBJ2-1	TRBV21-1	-	-	TGTGCCAGCAGCAAAGTGTCGGGGCCCAACAACTGGGAGGTTGGGGAAGCGGAGAACAATGAGCAGTTCTTC	CASSKVSGPNNWEVGEAENNEQFF
TRBJ2-7	TRBV30	-	few	TGTGCCTGGAGTGTAACCTCGGGCGAGCAGTACTTC	CAWSVTSGEQYF
TRBJ2-4	TRBV7-3	TRBD1	few	TGTGCCAGCAGTTGGGACAGAAACATTCAGTACTTC	CASSWDRNIQYF
TRBJ2-3	TRBV4-1	-	few	TGCGCCAGCAGCCTAGGATCCGGGACACTCGGGGCGGATACGCAGTATTTT	CASSLGSGTLGADTQYF
TRBJ2-1	TRBV30	TRBD2	few	TGTGCCTGGAGTGTTCGGGGGGTCGGATCCTACAATGAGCAGTTCTTC	CAWSVRGVGSYNEQFF
TRBJ2-5	TRBV18	TRBD2	-	TGTGCCAGCTCTCCAAATAGCGGGGGCGGGGAGACCCAGTACTTC	CASSPNSGGGETQYF
TRBJ2-7	TRBV11-3	-	-	TGTGCCAGCCAATTAAGAACTCTAGCCTATTTGTACGAGCAGTACTTC	CASQLRTLAYLYEQYF
TRBJ2-7	TRBV7-2	TRBD2	-	TGTGCCAGCAGCTTTGCCCCGGGACTACCTTACTACGAGCAGTACTTC	CASSFAPGLPYYEQYF
TRBJ1-4	TRBV18	TRBD1	-	TGTGCCAGCTCACCACCCCGGACAGGGGGAGTGAAACTGTTTTTT	CASSPPRTGGVKLFF
TRBJ1-1	TRBV27	TRBD1	few	TGTGCCAACAGTTCGACAGGGGCTGAAGCTTTCTTT	CANSSTGAEAFF
TRBJ2-2	TRBV2	-	-	TGTGCCAGCATTCAATCGGCGAACACCGGGGAGCTGTTTTTT	CASIQSANTGELFF
TRBJ2-7	TRBV5-4	TRBD1	-	TGTGCCAGCAGCTTTGGGCAGGGGGTTTCTCACGAGCAGTACTTC	CASSFGQGVSHEQYF
TRBJ1-1	TRBV9	-	few	TGTGCCAGCAGCCCCCGACAGGAGTATCTCACTGAAGCTTTCTTT	CASSPRQEYLTEAFF
TRBJ2-5	TRBV9	TRBD2	-	TGTGCCAGCAGCGTAGGAGGTCCGGGAGGGCCTGGAGAGACCCAGTACTTC	CASSVGGPGGPGETQYF
TRBJ1-5	TRBV19	-	-	TGTGCCAGTAGTATCGGCGCGCGGAGCGATCAGCCCCAGCATTTT	CASSIGARSDQPQHF
TRBJ1-2	TRBV4-2	-	few	TGTGCCAGCAGCCAAGGAGTGCGAGACAGCCGGGGCTACACCTTC	CASSQGVRDSRGYTF
TRBJ1-2	TRBV6-1	-	-	TGTGCCAGCAGTGAAACAGACAGAATCCCTCGGGGCTACACCTTC	CASSETDRIPRGYTF
TRBJ2-5	TRBV25-1	-	few	TGTGCCAGCAGTGACAGGGGTACGGAGACCCAGTACTTC	CASSDRGTETQYF
TRBJ1-1	TRBV28	-	-	TGTGCCAGCAGGTCCGGGGCAGGGGTGGGCACTGAAGCTTTCTTT	CASRSGAGVGTEAFF
TRBJ2-2	TRBV5-1	TRBD1	few	TGCGCCAGCAGCTTGGGACAGGGGAACACCGGGGAGCTGTTTTTT	CASSLGQGNTGELFF
TRBJ1-1	TRBV15	-	-	TGTGCCACCAGCAGCCCGGGAGAGAACACTGAAGCTTTCTTT	CATSSPGENTEAFF
TRBJ2-5	TRBV27	TRBD2	-	TGTGCCAGCGCCGCTAGCGGGAGGAAAGAGACCCAGTACTTC	CASAASGRKETQYF